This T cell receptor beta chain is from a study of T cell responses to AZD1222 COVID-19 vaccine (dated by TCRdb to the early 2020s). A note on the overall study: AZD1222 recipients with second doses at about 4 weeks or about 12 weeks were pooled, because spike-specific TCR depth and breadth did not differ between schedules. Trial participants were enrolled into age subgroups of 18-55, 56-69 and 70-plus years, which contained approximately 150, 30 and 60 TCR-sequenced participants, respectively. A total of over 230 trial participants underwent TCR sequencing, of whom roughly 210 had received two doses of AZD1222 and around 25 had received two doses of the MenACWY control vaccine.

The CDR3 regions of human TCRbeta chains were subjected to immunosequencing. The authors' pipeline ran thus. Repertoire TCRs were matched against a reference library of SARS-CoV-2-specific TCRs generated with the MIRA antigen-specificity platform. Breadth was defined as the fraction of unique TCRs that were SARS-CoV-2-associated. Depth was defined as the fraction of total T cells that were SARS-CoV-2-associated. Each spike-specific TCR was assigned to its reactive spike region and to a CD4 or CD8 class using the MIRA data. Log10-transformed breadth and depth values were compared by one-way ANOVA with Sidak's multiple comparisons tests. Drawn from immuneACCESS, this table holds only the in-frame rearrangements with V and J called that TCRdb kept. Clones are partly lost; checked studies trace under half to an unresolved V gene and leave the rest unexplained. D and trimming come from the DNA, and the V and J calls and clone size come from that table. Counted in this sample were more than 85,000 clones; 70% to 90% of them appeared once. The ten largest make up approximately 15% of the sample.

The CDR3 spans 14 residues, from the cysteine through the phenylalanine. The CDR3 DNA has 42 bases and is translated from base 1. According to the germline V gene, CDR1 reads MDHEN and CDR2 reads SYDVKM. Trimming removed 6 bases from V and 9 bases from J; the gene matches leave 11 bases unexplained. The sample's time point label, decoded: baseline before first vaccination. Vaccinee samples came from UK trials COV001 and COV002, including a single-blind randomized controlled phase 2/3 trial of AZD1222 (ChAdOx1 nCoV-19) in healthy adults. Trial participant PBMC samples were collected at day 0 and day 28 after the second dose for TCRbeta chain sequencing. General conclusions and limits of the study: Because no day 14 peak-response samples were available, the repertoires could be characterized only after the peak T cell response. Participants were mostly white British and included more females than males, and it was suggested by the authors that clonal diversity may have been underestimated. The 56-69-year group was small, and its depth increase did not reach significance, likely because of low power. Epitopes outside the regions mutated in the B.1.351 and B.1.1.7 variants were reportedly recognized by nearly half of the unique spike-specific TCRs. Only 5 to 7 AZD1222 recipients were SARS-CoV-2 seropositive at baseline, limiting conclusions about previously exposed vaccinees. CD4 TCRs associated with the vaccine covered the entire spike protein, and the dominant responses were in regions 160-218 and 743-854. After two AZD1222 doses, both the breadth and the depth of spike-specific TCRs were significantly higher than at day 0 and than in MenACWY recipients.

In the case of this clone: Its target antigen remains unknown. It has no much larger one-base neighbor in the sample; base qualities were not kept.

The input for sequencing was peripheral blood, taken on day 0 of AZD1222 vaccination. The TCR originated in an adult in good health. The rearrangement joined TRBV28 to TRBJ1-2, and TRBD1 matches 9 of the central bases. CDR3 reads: CASSPGDRVSSYTF. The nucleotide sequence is TGTGCCAGCAGCCCCGGGGACAGGGTATCGAGCTACACCTTC.